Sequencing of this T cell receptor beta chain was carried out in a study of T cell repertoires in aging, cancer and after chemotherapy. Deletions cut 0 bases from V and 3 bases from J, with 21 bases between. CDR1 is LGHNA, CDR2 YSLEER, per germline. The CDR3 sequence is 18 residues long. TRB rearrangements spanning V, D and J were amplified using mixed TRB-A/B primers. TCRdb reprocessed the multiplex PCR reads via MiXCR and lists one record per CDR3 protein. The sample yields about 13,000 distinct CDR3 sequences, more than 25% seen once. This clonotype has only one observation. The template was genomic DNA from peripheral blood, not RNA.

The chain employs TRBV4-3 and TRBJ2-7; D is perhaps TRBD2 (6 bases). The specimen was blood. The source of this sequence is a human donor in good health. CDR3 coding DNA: TGCGCCAGCAGCCAAGACAGAGAGGGGCAGGCGGGGCACTACGAGCAGTACGTC. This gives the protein CASSQDREGQAGHYEQYV.